Below are 3 T cell receptor beta chains sequenced from a single sample in a study of T-cell reconstitution after alpha-beta-depleted transplantation in children. Unique molecular identifiers were built into the TCRbeta library. From the PCR reads, TCRdb called clonotypes with MiXCR, one entry per CDR3 protein. This table holds 200,000 to 250,000 distinct CDR3 sequences, approximately 12% found once. The sequencing here drew on PBMCs from the stem cell graft donor, taken from the stem cell graft. The receptors derive from a human donor who donated a stem cell graft to a child with acute lymphoblastic leukemia.

V gene TRBV5-3 combines with J gene TRBJ2-5; 8 bases are a match to TRBD1. TRBV5-3 is recorded as an ORF, its role being uncertain. There are 16 residues in the CDR3. Losses at the gene ends were 4 bases for V and 5 bases for J; bases not matched to a gene: 13. CDR3 sequence (DNA): TGTGCCAGAAGCATGAATGGGACAGGACCGAGCGAGACCCAGTACTTC. Encoded protein: CARSMNGTGPSETQYF.

With respect to this clonotype: It may be a read error: a sequence one base away is much more abundant. Written as DNA, the CDR3 is TGTGCCGGAGGGGGAGGACCCCGAGAGGCCGATACGCAGTATTTT. Its translation: CAGGGGPREADTQYF. The rearrangement joins TRBV28 to TRBJ2-3, with D perhaps given as TRBD1 or TRBD2 (6 bases each). The CDR3 extends over 15 amino acids. CDR1 MDHEN and CDR2 SYDVKM come from the germline V gene. Trimming cost V 11 bases and J 6 bases, with 24 bases left between them.

To note about this clonotype: A much bigger clone sits one base away, suggesting this may be a read error. J is TRBJ2-1 and V is TRBV12-3 or TRBV12-4, with 7 bases lining up with TRBD2. The CDR3 contains 14 residues. The chain's CDR3 is CASKERGSYNEHFF. Written as DNA, the CDR3 is TGTGCCAGCAAGGAGCGGGGCTCCTACAATGAGCATTTCTTC.